These T cell receptor beta chains were read from a single sample in a study of a mutant IDH1 vaccine in newly diagnosed glioma. Libraries were prepared by immunoSEQ multiplex PCR; TCRdb keeps only in-frame clonotypes and omits some of them. The data show around 92,000 clones, approximately 90% seen once. The sample here was PBMCs, taken from a glioma patient treated with radiotherapy, temozolomide or both. Every receptor here comes from a woman in her forties or fifties with glioma. CDR3s include the opening cysteine and the closing phenylalanine or tryptophan. Fields, in order: J gene, clone size, V gene, D gene, CDR3 DNA, CDR3 protein. D genes are given only for firm matches. Clone size is given for some rows only: seen once, a few or many times, or a class if the clone is expanded.

J gene: TRBJ2-5
clone size: NA
V gene: TRBV28
D gene: TRBD1
CDR3 DNA: TGTGCCAGCAGTTTTCAGGGGGCAGGGGAGACCCAGTACTTC
CDR3 protein: CASSFQGAGETQYF

J gene: TRBJ1-1
clone size: NA
V gene: TRBV4-1
D gene: NA
CDR3 DNA: TGCGCCAGCAGCCAGGGGGGGGAAGCTTTCTTT
CDR3 protein: CASSQGGEAFF

J gene: TRBJ1-6
clone size: NA
V gene: TRBV5-4
D gene: NA
CDR3 DNA: TGTGCCAGCAGCTTGACCGGGACTAGCTCACCCCTCCACTTT
CDR3 protein: CASSLTGTSSPLHF

J gene: TRBJ2-2
clone size: NA
V gene: TRBV7-7
D gene: NA
CDR3 DNA: TGTGCTAGCAGCTTAGTGGCAGACAGTGGGACCGGGGAGCTGTTTTTT
CDR3 protein: CASSLVADSGTGELFF

J gene: TRBJ2-7
clone size: NA
V gene: TRBV29-1
D gene: TRBD2
CDR3 DNA: TGCAGCGTTGAAGGGACACCCCGGGCTAGCGGGAGCTACGAGCAGTACTTC
CDR3 protein: CSVEGTPRASGSYEQYF

J gene: TRBJ2-5
clone size: NA
V gene: TRBV5-1
D gene: TRBD1
CDR3 DNA: TGCGCCAGCAGCTCACGGACAGGGAACATAGAGACCCAGTACTTC
CDR3 protein: CASSSRTGNIETQYF

J gene: TRBJ1-1
clone size: few
V gene: TRBV20-1
D gene: NA
CDR3 DNA: TGCAGTACGTGGGAGACTGAAGCTTTCTTT
CDR3 protein: CSTWETEAFF

J gene: TRBJ2-1
clone size: NA
V gene: TRBV9
D gene: TRBD1
CDR3 DNA: TGTGCCAGCAGCGTAGATGACAGGGCCTCCTACAATGAGCAGTTCTTC
CDR3 protein: CASSVDDRASYNEQFF

J gene: TRBJ2-1
clone size: NA
V gene: TRBV19
D gene: NA
CDR3 DNA: TGTGCCAGTATCCCTCAGGGCTACAATGAGCAGTTCTTC
CDR3 protein: CASIPQGYNEQFF

J gene: TRBJ1-1
clone size: NA
V gene: TRBV7-6
D gene: TRBD1
CDR3 DNA: TGTGCCAGCAGCATGGGACAGGGGGCATCTGAAGCTTTCTTT
CDR3 protein: CASSMGQGASEAFF

J gene: TRBJ2-7
clone size: NA
V gene: TRBV6-1
D gene: NA
CDR3 DNA: TGTGCCAGCCGGAGGGGCAGGGACTACGAGCAGTACTTC
CDR3 protein: CASRRGRDYEQYF

J gene: TRBJ2-3
clone size: NA
V gene: TRBV14
D gene: TRBD1
CDR3 DNA: TGTGCCAGCAGCTTAAGGACAGGGTCGAGCACAGATACGCAGTATTTT
CDR3 protein: CASSLRTGSSTDTQYF

J gene: TRBJ2-5
clone size: NA
V gene: TRBV28
D gene: NA
CDR3 DNA: TGTGCCAGCACCCTAAGGGGGGGCCCCAACCAAGAGACCCAGTACTTC
CDR3 protein: CASTLRGGPNQETQYF

J gene: TRBJ1-5
clone size: NA
V gene: TRBV2
D gene: TRBD1
CDR3 DNA: TGTGCCAGCAGTTGGGGGGACAGGGGGCCTCAGCCCCAGCATTTT
CDR3 protein: CASSWGDRGPQPQHF

J gene: TRBJ1-3
clone size: once
V gene: TRBV28
D gene: NA
CDR3 DNA: TGTGCCAGCAGTCCAGCAGGGAGAATTGGAAACACCATATATTTT
CDR3 protein: CASSPAGRIGNTIYF

J gene: TRBJ1-2
clone size: NA
V gene: TRBV19
D gene: NA
CDR3 DNA: TGTGCCAGTAGTATCGACGGGATCCGCTATGGCTACACCTTC
CDR3 protein: CASSIDGIRYGYTF

J gene: TRBJ2-5
clone size: NA
V gene: TRBV2
D gene: NA
CDR3 DNA: TGTGCCAGCACATTGACAGACCAAGAGACCCAGTACTTC
CDR3 protein: CASTLTDQETQYF

J gene: TRBJ2-7
clone size: NA
V gene: TRBV29-1
D gene: NA
CDR3 DNA: TGCAGCTGCCTCCGAGGCAGCCCCTACGAGCAGTACTTC
CDR3 protein: CSCLRGSPYEQYF

J gene: TRBJ1-2
clone size: NA
V gene: TRBV5-1
D gene: NA
CDR3 DNA: TGCGCCAGCAGGGGAGAAGCTAACTATGGCTACACCTTC
CDR3 protein: CASRGEANYGYTF

J gene: TRBJ1-5
clone size: NA
V gene: TRBV6-5
D gene: NA
CDR3 DNA: TGTGCCAGCCCTAAGAGGCCCCAGCCCCAGCATTTT
CDR3 protein: CASPKRPQPQHF

J gene: TRBJ1-4
clone size: NA
V gene: TRBV27
D gene: TRBD1
CDR3 DNA: TGTGCCAGCAGACCTCTCAGGGGGCCAAATGAAAAACTGTTTTTT
CDR3 protein: CASRPLRGPNEKLFF

J gene: TRBJ1-6
clone size: NA
V gene: TRBV9
D gene: NA
CDR3 DNA: TGTGCCAGCAGCCTTAGGGGTGATTCACCCCTCCACTTT
CDR3 protein: CASSLRGDSPLHF

J gene: TRBJ1-5
clone size: NA
V gene: TRBV19
D gene: TRBD1
CDR3 DNA: TGTGCCAGTAGTCCCTCGGACAGGGGAATGAATCAGCCCCAGCATTTT
CDR3 protein: CASSPSDRGMNQPQHF

J gene: TRBJ1-1
clone size: NA
V gene: TRBV18
D gene: NA
CDR3 DNA: TGTGCCAGCTCACTGGGTGGAGGCAGAAATAGTATCGGCACTGAAGCTTTCTTT
CDR3 protein: CASSLGGGRNSIGTEAFF

J gene: TRBJ2-7
clone size: NA
V gene: TRBV9
D gene: TRBD2
CDR3 DNA: TGTGCCAGCAGCGTAGAGAGCGGGGGGATTCGGGAGCAGTACTTC
CDR3 protein: CASSVESGGIREQYF

J gene: TRBJ2-5
clone size: NA
V gene: TRBV7-3
D gene: NA
CDR3 DNA: TGTGTCAGCAGCTTAAACCCAGGAGGAGAGACCCAGTACTTC
CDR3 protein: CVSSLNPGGETQYF

J gene: TRBJ2-7
clone size: NA
V gene: TRBV27
D gene: TRBD2
CDR3 DNA: TGTGCCAGCAGTTTAAGGACTAGCGGATACGAGCAGTACTTC
CDR3 protein: CASSLRTSGYEQYF

J gene: TRBJ1-2
clone size: few
V gene: TRBV6-5
D gene: NA
CDR3 DNA: TGTGCCAGCAGTTACTCTGGCAGGGTAGGCTACACCTTC
CDR3 protein: CASSYSGRVGYTF

J gene: TRBJ2-5
clone size: NA
V gene: TRBV2
D gene: NA
CDR3 DNA: TGTGCCAGCAGGGGCCCCGTTGGAGAGACCCAGTACTTC
CDR3 protein: CASRGPVGETQYF

J gene: TRBJ2-7
clone size: few
V gene: TRBV10-2
D gene: NA
CDR3 DNA: TGCGCCAGCAGTAGCGGTAGCTACGAGCAGTACTTC
CDR3 protein: CASSSGSYEQYF

J gene: TRBJ2-1
clone size: NA
V gene: TRBV28
D gene: TRBD2
CDR3 DNA: TGTGCCAGCAGTTTCCTTGCGGGGGGTGGTAGCGTAAACAATGAGCAGTTCTTC
CDR3 protein: CASSFLAGGGSVNNEQFF

J gene: TRBJ1-5
clone size: NA
V gene: TRBV5-8
D gene: TRBD1
CDR3 DNA: TGTGCCAGCAGCCTCACTGGACAGGGAAATCAGCCCCAGCATTTT
CDR3 protein: CASSLTGQGNQPQHF

J gene: TRBJ2-3
clone size: NA
V gene: TRBV9
D gene: TRBD1
CDR3 DNA: TGTGCCAGCAGCCTAACCGGACAGGGAAAACGTACGCAGTATTTT
CDR3 protein: CASSLTGQGKRTQYF

J gene: TRBJ2-2
clone size: NA
V gene: TRBV19
D gene: NA
CDR3 DNA: TGTGCCAGTAGCCAAGGGTCGAACACCGGGGAGCTGTTTTTT
CDR3 protein: CASSQGSNTGELFF

J gene: TRBJ1-3
clone size: NA
V gene: TRBV6-5
D gene: NA
CDR3 DNA: TGTGCCAGCAGTTACAACATGGAGTTTGCTGGAAACACCATATATTTT
CDR3 protein: CASSYNMEFAGNTIYF

J gene: TRBJ2-7
clone size: few
V gene: TRBV2
D gene: NA
CDR3 DNA: TGTGCCAGCAGTGCAGGGCTCTCCTACGAGCAGTACTTC
CDR3 protein: CASSAGLSYEQYF

J gene: TRBJ2-1
clone size: NA
V gene: TRBV2
D gene: NA
CDR3 DNA: TGTGCCAGCCGAAACATCGCAGGGAAGATTGAGCAGTTCTTC
CDR3 protein: CASRNIAGKIEQFF

J gene: TRBJ2-1
clone size: NA
V gene: TRBV29-1
D gene: NA
CDR3 DNA: TGCAGCGTTGGAGGGGTGGTCGGGTACAATGAGCAGTTCTTC
CDR3 protein: CSVGGVVGYNEQFF

J gene: TRBJ2-7
clone size: NA
V gene: TRBV7-2
D gene: NA
CDR3 DNA: TGTGCCAGCAGCAACCGGGACATCTTCTACGAGCAGTACTTC
CDR3 protein: CASSNRDIFYEQYF

J gene: TRBJ1-1
clone size: NA
V gene: TRBV6-6
D gene: NA
CDR3 DNA: TGTGCCAGCAGTACCCCTTCCCCGTGGGAGACTGAAGCTTTCTTT
CDR3 protein: CASSTPSPWETEAFF

J gene: TRBJ2-7
clone size: NA
V gene: TRBV7-2
D gene: TRBD1
CDR3 DNA: TGTGCCAGCAGCGACAGGGGGCAAGAGCAGTACTTC
CDR3 protein: CASSDRGQEQYF

J gene: TRBJ1-5
clone size: NA
V gene: TRBV5-5
D gene: TRBD1
CDR3 DNA: TGTGCCAGCAGCACTACAGGGGCGAGGCAGCCCCAGCATTTT
CDR3 protein: CASSTTGARQPQHF

J gene: TRBJ2-2
clone size: NA
V gene: TRBV4-1
D gene: NA
CDR3 DNA: TGCGCCAGCAGCCAATTGAGCGGGTGGGGAGCCGGGGAGCTGTTTTTT
CDR3 protein: CASSQLSGWGAGELFF

J gene: TRBJ2-3
clone size: NA
V gene: TRBV5-1
D gene: NA
CDR3 DNA: TGCGCCGCCGGCCCCATAGCTGGGGGCACAGATACGCAGTATTTT
CDR3 protein: CAAGPIAGGTDTQYF

J gene: TRBJ2-1
clone size: NA
V gene: TRBV7-9
D gene: NA
CDR3 DNA: TGTGCCAGCAGGCCCCTAAGGAATGAGCAGTTCTTC
CDR3 protein: CASRPLRNEQFF

J gene: TRBJ2-7
clone size: once
V gene: TRBV6-1
D gene: NA
CDR3 DNA: TGTGCCAGCAGTGAGGTACCAGCGCACTCCTACGAGCAGTACTTC
CDR3 protein: CASSEVPAHSYEQYF

J gene: TRBJ1-2
clone size: NA
V gene: TRBV30
D gene: NA
CDR3 DNA: TGTGCCTGGAGTGTAGGGGCAGGGCTCTCCTATGGCTACACCTTC
CDR3 protein: CAWSVGAGLSYGYTF

J gene: TRBJ1-2
clone size: NA
V gene: TRBV6-1
D gene: NA
CDR3 DNA: TGTGCCGCGAACAGGCTTTATGGCTACACCTTC
CDR3 protein: CAANRLYGYTF

J gene: TRBJ1-1
clone size: few
V gene: TRBV18
D gene: NA
CDR3 DNA: TGTGCCAGCTCTACAGACCTGAACACTGAAGCTTTCTTT
CDR3 protein: CASSTDLNTEAFF

J gene: TRBJ2-7
clone size: NA
V gene: TRBV4-1
D gene: NA
CDR3 DNA: TGCGCCAGCAGCCAAGGAGGGACCGATTCCTACGAGCAGTACTTC
CDR3 protein: CASSQGGTDSYEQYF

J gene: TRBJ2-1
clone size: NA
V gene: TRBV20-1
D gene: NA
CDR3 DNA: TGCAGTGCTAGAGCAAGGCACGAGCAGTTCTTC
CDR3 protein: CSARARHEQFF

J gene: TRBJ1-6
clone size: once
V gene: TRBV30
D gene: TRBD1
CDR3 DNA: TGTGCCTGGAGTGTACTAGGGGGGACAGGCGGTTCACCCCTCCACTTT
CDR3 protein: CAWSVLGGTGGSPLHF

J gene: TRBJ2-3
clone size: once
V gene: TRBV4-2
D gene: TRBD2
CDR3 DNA: TGTGCCAGCAGCCAAGACTGGCGGGAGGGAGATACGCAGTATTTT
CDR3 protein: CASSQDWREGDTQYF

J gene: TRBJ1-5
clone size: NA
V gene: TRBV5-1
D gene: NA
CDR3 DNA: TGCGCCAGCAGCTTGTTAGGGGCTAGCAATCAGCCCCAGCATTTT
CDR3 protein: CASSLLGASNQPQHF